This T cell receptor beta chain comes out of a study of T cell repertoires in cytomegalovirus infection. At the level of the study: An indication of both CMV infection and matching HLA type came from public TCR beta signatures.

TCRdb re-derived calls from the reads in MiXCR, one entry per CDR3 protein. Of 200,000 or so distinct CDR3 sequences listed, approximately 30% are singletons. Germline values: CDR1 SGHTA, CDR2 FQGTGA. V dropped 5 bases and J dropped 9 bases, with 20 bases sitting between them. The CDR3 is 15 amino acids. This clonotype was seen a few times. Material: PBMCs. The sequence came from a human donor in good health (CMV status not recorded). Some clones in this sample may be carry-over from other donors' samples. The rearrangement joins TRBV7-3 to TRBJ2-1; D is tentatively TRBD1 or TRBD2 (5 bases each). As DNA, the CDR3 is TGTGCCAGCAGCCCTTTGCTTGGGGGTCGAAGTGAGCAGTTCTTC. This sequence encodes CASSPLLGGRSEQFF.